This TCR beta chain was identified during a study of TIL therapy for anti-PD-1-resistant metastatic lung cancer (dated by TCRdb to the early 2020s). Regarding the research as a whole: A median age of about 59 years (range about 35-80) and a median tumor PD-L1 proportion score of 6% to 7% were recorded among enrolled patients. Tumor and peripheral blood T cell receptor beta sequencing was used to track clonotypes across tumor, expanded TIL product and serial blood samples. A median non-synonymous tumor mutation burden of approximately 1.5 mutations per megabase was determined across the cohort by whole-exome sequencing. Most of the cohort had lung adenocarcinoma, a few tumors were EGFR-mutant and two were ALK-rearranged, and half of the patients were current or former smokers. The paper as a whole reports these results and caveats: The cohort was highly selected, including more treatment-naive, never-smoker and oncogene-addicted patients than is typical, which limits generalizability. TIL culture showed high clonal turnover, with many enriched product clones undetected in the baseline tumor, suggesting clonal contraction rather than faithful expansion. Higher clonality and lower diversity were observed in expanded TIL cultures than in baseline intratumoral T cells (median clonality around 5.9% vs 31%, p < 0.0001). The study protocol defined all tumor marker inferences as exploratory.

As regards this clone: Its antigen is currently not known. Base-call qualities are not available, and no considerably larger clone is one nucleotide away.

According to the study, the label for this sample's time point signals: pre-treatment sample, taken before nivolumab and TIL therapy. The baseline tumor samples were excised metastases, mostly pleural nodules or supraclavicular lymph nodes, taken from the same resection that was used to grow TIL. Before any PD-1/PD-L1 blockade was given, tumors were harvested, nivolumab was then administered, and patients who progressed went on to receive lymphodepletion, an infusion of expanded TIL, and IL-2. A phase I trial run at two centers enrolled adults with stage 4 NSCLC between late 2017 and early 2020. Samples were obtained from a single-arm, open-label phase I trial in which tumor-infiltrating lymphocyte therapy with nivolumab was evaluated in advanced non-small cell lung cancer. For each resected tumor, portions were snap-frozen in liquid nitrogen and kept at -80 degrees C. Tumor regions of interest were chosen on H&E sections by laser-capture macrodissection, pulverized into 15 mg aliquots, and extracted with Qiagen Allprep kits.

CDR3 length: 16 amino acids, cysteine to phenylalanine. Just CDR3 DNA is preserved here, 48 bases in frame from base 1. V lost 4 bases and J lost 0 bases; the stretch between them is 14 bases long. Reading the germline V gene gives CDR1 SGHAT and CDR2 FQNNGV. TCR beta CDR3 regions were amplified from genomic DNA by bias-controlled multiplex PCR with the immunoSEQ v3 hsTCRB kit. An Illumina NextSeq 500 was used to sequence the TCR libraries, reaching 1.5 million to 2.5 million read pairs at survey level or about 4.5-6 million at deep level. Per the source publication's procedure: The immunoSEQ Analyzer software assigned V, D and J genes, filtered out non-productive sequences, and reported clonality. Repertoires were compared by productive Simpson clonality and by the Morisita overlap index of productive TRB rearrangements between infused TIL and blood. TCRdb carries this immuneACCESS record with in-frame sequences only. Its versions omit some clonotypes, under half of them owing to an unresolved V gene in the studies checked, with the rest unexplained. The V and J calls and clone size were taken over from that table, and D and trimming were inferred from the DNA. This sample comprises 95,000 or so clones, around 71% of them detected only once. The ten most abundant clones make up about 10% of the sample.

The TCR was taken from a person aged 25-85 years with non-small cell lung cancer. The rearranged chain carries TRBV11-2 and TRBJ2-3; TRBD2 is perhaps the D gene, given 6 matching bases. The sample in question was tumor tissue, obtained at baseline. CDR3 reads: CASSSGIRGSTDTQYF. The DNA sequence is TGTGCCAGCAGCTCCGGGATACGGGGGAGCACAGATACGCAGTATTTT.